The TCR beta chain described here comes from a study of PD-1 blockade in classical Hodgkin lymphoma. As for the study in general: Intravenous delivery of nivolumab at 3 mg/kg to patients occurred every 2 weeks.

Germline-derived CDR1 and CDR2 are SGHTA and FQGTGA. CDR3 length equals 15 residues. Trimming cost V 1 base and J 6 bases; bases outside gene matches: 7. Time point reported: cycle 4 day 1 (C4D1), after five to seven weeks of nivolumab. All the patients suffered relapse after autologous stem cell transplantation, and brentuximab vedotin exposure differed. Classifying best responses yielded complete response, partial response or progressive disease. Generated by immunoSEQ multiplex PCR, the TCRdb table keeps only in-frame clones and is missing some. The sample holds around 50,000 clones, 90% seen once. Regarding this clone: Its target is not known.

Study-wide points: As was reported, newly diagnosed patients showed lower baseline TCR diversity than healthy donors did. Any patient who commenced nivolumab under 1 year after ASCT was excluded.

The chain is built from TRBV7-3 and TRBJ2-5, with 8 bases aligning to TRBD2. This TCR was sampled from a human donor with classical Hodgkin lymphoma. Specimen: peripheral blood mononuclear cells (PBMCs), collected before the fourth cycle of nivolumab. CDR3 in amino acids: CASSLRTGGPKTQYF. For the CDR3, the DNA is TGTGCCAGCAGCTTAAGAACGGGGGGGCCTAAGACCCAGTACTTC. Full variable domain (missing parts from reference TRBV7-3 and TRBJ2-5): GAGVSQTPSNKVTEKGKYVELRCDPISGHTALYWYRQSLGQGPEFLIYFQGTGAADDSGLPNDRFFAVRPEGSVSTLKIQRTERGDSAVYLCASSLRTGGPKTQYFGPGTRLLVL.